Listed here are 15 T cell receptor beta chains from one sample, sequenced in a study of blood T cell repertoires in COVID-19. Sequencing was performed with immunoSEQ multiplex PCR; in TCRdb, only in-frame clones are kept and a portion is missing. The sample comprises 200,000 to 250,000 clones, 83% of which are singletons, and less than 6.5% rests with the top ten. Sequencing input: peripheral blood. These receptors were collected from a human donor in a cohort sampled during active COVID-19.

This chain joins TRBV5-4 and TRBJ2-3, with D perhaps matching TRBD2 (6 bases). From germline, CDR1 is SGHNT and CDR2 YYREEE (reference sequence). CDR3 length equals 16 residues. Between the trimmed V and J ends, which lost 4 bases and 0 bases, there was a span of 15 bases. CDR3: CASSRAGGASTDTQYF. As DNA, the CDR3 is TGTGCCAGCAGCCGTGCGGGCGGGGCTAGCACAGATACGCAGTATTTT.

The chain couples TRBV7-2 to TRBJ2-3, with 7 bases identical to TRBD2. This CDR3 region has 15 residues. Germline V gene lookup returns CDR1 SGHTA and CDR2 FQGNSA. Trimming cost V 4 bases and J 2 bases; bases outside gene matches: 6. CDR3 sequence: CASSSSGPFTDTQYF. CDR3 sequence (DNA): TGTGCCAGCAGCTCTAGCGGACCTTTCACAGATACGCAGTATTTT.

The V gene is TRBV18, the J gene TRBJ1-5; possibly TRBD1 for D (5 bases). This CDR3 is built from 15 residues. Trimming cost V 3 bases and J 0 bases, with 9 bases left between them. Germline assignment: CDR1 KGHSH and CDR2 LQKENI. This CDR3 is CASSPSTDSNQPQHF. The CDR3 nucleotides read TGTGCCAGCTCACCTTCGACAGATAGCAATCAGCCCCAGCATTTT.

V and J are TRBV7-2 and TRBJ2-7, with TRBD2 matching 12 bases. This CDR3 has 14 amino acids. CDR1 SGHTA and CDR2 FQGNSA come from the germline V gene. Trimming at V came to 1 base and at J to 5 bases, leaving 0 bases not matched to a gene. In DNA, the CDR3 is TGTGCCAGCAGCTTAGGGACTAGCGGGGACGAGCAGTACTTC. Residues: CASSLGTSGDEQYF.

The chain uses TRBV5-1 and TRBJ2-7, with 10 bases fitting TRBD1. Per the germline V gene, CDR1 is SGHRS and CDR2 is YFSETQ. The trim removed 4 bases at V and 5 bases at J, leaving 9 bases unmatched. CDR3 length equals 15 residues. In DNA form, the CDR3 reads TGCGCCAGCAGCCTGGGGGGACAGGGGCTGGACGAGCAGTACTTC. It yields the protein CASSLGGQGLDEQYF.

The chain uses TRBV9 and TRBJ2-7, with 7 bases matching TRBD2. CDR1 is SGDLS, CDR2 YYNGEE, per germline. The CDR3 totals 13 residues. V gave up 0 bases and J gave up 6 bases; unmatched junction bases: 3. DNA of the CDR3: TGTGCCAGCAGCGTAGTATGGGGGGGCGAGCAGTACTTC. Encoded protein: CASSVVWGGEQYF.

For the CDR3, the DNA is TGTGCCAGCAGCTCCCGGGGGTCTTTGGTGAACACTGAAGCTTTCTTT. Translating it yields CASSSRGSLVNTEAFF. The rearrangement joins TRBV7-9 to TRBJ1-1, with TRBD1 as a possible D gene (5 bases). The CDR3 runs 16 residues. Germline loops: CDR1 SEHNR, CDR2 FQNEAQ (reference sequence). The V end lost 4 bases, the J end lost 0 bases, and 15 bases lay between the germline ends.

The V gene is TRBV30, the J gene TRBJ2-1, with a tentative D call TRBD1 (6 bases). Trimming shortened V by 0 bases and J by 5 bases, and 23 bases separated the two germline ends. CDR1 and CDR2 (germline): GTSNPN, SVGIG (reference sequence). The CDR3 is made up of 18 amino acids. This CDR3 is CAWSVIKSRGSEDNEQFF. CDR3 DNA sequence: TGTGCCTGGAGTGTAATAAAGTCCAGGGGTAGCGAGGACAATGAGCAGTTCTTC.

The J gene is TRBJ1-1, the V gene TRBV3-1 (or the pseudogene TRBV3-2); D might be TRBD1 (5 bases). The CDR3 covers 15 residues. CDR1 LGHDT and CDR2 YNNKEL come from the germline V gene (reference sequence). V was pared by 4 bases and J by 1 base, with 13 bases between. The CDR3 nucleotides read TGTGCCAGCAGCCCTGTTGGGGGGACGAACACTGAAGCTTTCTTT. It yields the protein CASSPVGGTNTEAFF.

The J gene is TRBJ1-2, the V gene TRBV12-3 or TRBV12-4; D is unresolved. The germline V and J ends were trimmed by 7 bases and 7 bases, with 16 bases remaining between them. The CDR3 is 13 residues long. Written as DNA, the CDR3 is TGTGCCAGCACCCCAACAAGAGGAAGTGGCTACACCTTC. This translates into CASTPTRGSGYTF.

The chain carries TRBV5-4 and TRBJ2-3; TRBD2 is a possible D gene (6 bases). V was shortened by 4 bases and J by 3 bases, with 15 bases between the two germline ends. The germline gives CDR1 SGHNT, CDR2 YYREEE (reference sequence). This CDR3 has 15 amino acids. The CDR3 loop reads CASSLRTAGTDTQYF. CDR3 nucleotide sequence: TGTGCCAGCAGCCTCCGGACGGCGGGGACAGATACGCAGTATTTT.

The genes are TRBV5-4 and TRBJ1-1; D remains unclear. Germline V gene sequence: CDR1 SGHNT, CDR2 YYREEE (reference sequence). The CDR3 runs to 15 residues. V shed 1 base and J shed 0 bases, with 10 bases lying between them. CDR3 region: CASSLPPQMNTEAFF. In DNA form, the CDR3 reads TGTGCCAGCAGCTTGCCACCACAAATGAACACTGAAGCTTTCTTT. Full variable domain (remainder filled in from reference TRBV5-4 and TRBJ1-1): ETGVTQSPTHLIKTRGQQVTLRCSSQSGHNTVSWYQQALGQGPQFIFQYYREEENGRGNFPPRFSGLQFPNYSSELNVNALELDDSALYLCASSLPPQMNTEAFFGQGTRLTVV.

This chain uses TRBV28 with TRBJ1-4; 10 nucleotides agree with TRBD1. V shed 5 bases, J shed 5 bases, and the junction held 5 bases outside the gene matches. In germline, CDR1 is MDHEN, CDR2 SYDVKM. The CDR3 runs 15 residues. The CDR3: CASSVPGQGNEKLFF. CDR3 nucleotide sequence: TGTGCCAGCAGTGTACCGGGACAGGGGAATGAAAAACTGTTTTTT.

This clone was recorded at least ten times. This chain links TRBV3-1 (or the pseudogene TRBV3-2) with TRBJ1-1, with D tentatively TRBD1 (5 bases). Germline lookup yields CDR1 LGHDT and CDR2 YNNKEL (reference sequence). The CDR3 length is 16 residues. V lost 4 bases and J lost 3, with 18 bases in between. The CDR3 here is CASSPSPWGRDTEAFF. The CDR3 nucleotides are TGTGCCAGCAGCCCCTCCCCTTGGGGCCGCGACACTGAAGCTTTCTTT.

The CDR3 DNA is TGTGCCAGCAGTTACTCCGGGGGACGGGATTCACCCCTCCACTTT. It translates to CASSYSGGRDSPLHF. The gene calls are TRBV6-5 and TRBJ1-6, with D perhaps TRBD1 (5 bases). CDR3 length: 15 residues. Germline values: CDR1 MNHEY, CDR2 SVGAGI. The germline V and J ends were trimmed by 0 bases and 8 bases, with 11 bases remaining between them.